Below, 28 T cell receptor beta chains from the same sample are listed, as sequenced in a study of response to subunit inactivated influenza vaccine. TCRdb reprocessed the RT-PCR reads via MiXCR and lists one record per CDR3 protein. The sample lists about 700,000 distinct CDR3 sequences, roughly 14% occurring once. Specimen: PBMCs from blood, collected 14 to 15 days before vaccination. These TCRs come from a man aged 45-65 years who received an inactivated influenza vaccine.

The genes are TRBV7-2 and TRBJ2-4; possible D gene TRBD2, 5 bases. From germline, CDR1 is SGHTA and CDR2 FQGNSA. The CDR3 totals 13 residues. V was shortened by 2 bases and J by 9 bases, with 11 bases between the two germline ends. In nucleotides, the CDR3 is TGTGCCAGCAGCTTATTACTAGAGGGCATTCAGTACTTC. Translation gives CASSLLLEGIQYF.

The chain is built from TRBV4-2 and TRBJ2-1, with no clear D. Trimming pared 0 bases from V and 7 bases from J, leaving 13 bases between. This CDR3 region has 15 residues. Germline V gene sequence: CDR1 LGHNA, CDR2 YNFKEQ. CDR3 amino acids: CASSQDVAGGNEQFF. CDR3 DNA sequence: TGTGCCAGCAGCCAAGATGTTGCAGGTGGGAATGAGCAGTTCTTC.

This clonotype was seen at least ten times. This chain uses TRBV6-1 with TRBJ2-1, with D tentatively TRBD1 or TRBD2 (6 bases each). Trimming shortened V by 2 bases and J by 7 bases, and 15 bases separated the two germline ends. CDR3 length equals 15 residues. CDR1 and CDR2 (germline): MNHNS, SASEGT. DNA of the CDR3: TGTGCCAGCAGTGAAAGGGGGGCCGCGGGAAATGAGCAGTTCTTC. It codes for CASSERGAAGNEQFF.

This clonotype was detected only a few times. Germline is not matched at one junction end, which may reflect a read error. CDR3 DNA sequence: TGTGCCAGCAGCGTAGCTCGGGGCCAGGGCTCCCACGAGCAGTACTTC. Translating it yields CASSVARGQGSHEQYF. The chain uses TRBV9 and TRBJ2-7; the D gene could be TRBD1 or TRBD2 (5 bases each). The CDR3 runs to 16 residues. Germline values: CDR1 SGDLS, CDR2 YYNGEE.

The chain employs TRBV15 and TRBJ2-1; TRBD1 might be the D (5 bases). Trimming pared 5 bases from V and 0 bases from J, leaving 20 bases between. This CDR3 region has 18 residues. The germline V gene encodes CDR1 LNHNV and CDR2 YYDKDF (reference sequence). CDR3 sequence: CATSLAVQDLHSYNEQFF. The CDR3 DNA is TGTGCCACCAGCCTCGCCGTACAGGACCTTCACTCCTACAATGAGCAGTTCTTC.

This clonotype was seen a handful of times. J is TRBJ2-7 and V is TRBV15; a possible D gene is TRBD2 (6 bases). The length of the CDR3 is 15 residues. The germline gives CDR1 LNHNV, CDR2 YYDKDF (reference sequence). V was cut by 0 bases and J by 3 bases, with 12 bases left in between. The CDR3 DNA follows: TGTGCCACCAGCAGAGATCGTGGCGGGAACTACGAGCAGTACTTC. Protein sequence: CATSRDRGGNYEQYF.

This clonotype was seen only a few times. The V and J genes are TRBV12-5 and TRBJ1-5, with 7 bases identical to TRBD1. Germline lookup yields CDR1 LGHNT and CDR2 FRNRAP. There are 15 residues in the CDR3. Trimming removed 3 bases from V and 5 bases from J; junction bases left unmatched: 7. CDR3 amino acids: CASGFETGYDQPQHF. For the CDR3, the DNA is TGTGCTAGTGGTTTTGAGACAGGGTACGATCAGCCCCAGCATTTT.

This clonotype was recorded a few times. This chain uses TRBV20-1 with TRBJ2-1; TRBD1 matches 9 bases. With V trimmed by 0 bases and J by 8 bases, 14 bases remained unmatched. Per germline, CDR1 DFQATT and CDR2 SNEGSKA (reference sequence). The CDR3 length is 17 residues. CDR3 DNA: TGCAGTGCTAGAGATAAGGACAGGGGAAACCTGGACCATGAGCAGTTCTTC. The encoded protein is CSARDKDRGNLDHEQFF.

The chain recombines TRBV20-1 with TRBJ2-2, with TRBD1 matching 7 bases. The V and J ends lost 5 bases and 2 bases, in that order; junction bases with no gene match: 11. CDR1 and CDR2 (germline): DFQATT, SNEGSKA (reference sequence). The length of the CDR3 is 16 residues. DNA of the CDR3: TGCAGTGCTGGCGCACCAGGGACAGCAAACACCGGGGAGCTGTTTTTT. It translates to CSAGAPGTANTGELFF.

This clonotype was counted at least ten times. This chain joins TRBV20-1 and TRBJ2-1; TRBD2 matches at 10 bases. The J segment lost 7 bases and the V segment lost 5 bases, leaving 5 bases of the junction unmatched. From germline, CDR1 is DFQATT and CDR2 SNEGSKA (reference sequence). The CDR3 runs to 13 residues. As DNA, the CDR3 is TGCAGTGCTCCGTCGACTAGCGGGAATGAGCAGTTCTTC. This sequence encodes CSAPSTSGNEQFF.

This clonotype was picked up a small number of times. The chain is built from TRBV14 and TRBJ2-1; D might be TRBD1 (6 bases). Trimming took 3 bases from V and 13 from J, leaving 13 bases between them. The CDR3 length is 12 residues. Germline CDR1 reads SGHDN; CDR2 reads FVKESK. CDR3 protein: CASSQVDRSQFF. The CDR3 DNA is TGTGCCAGCAGCCAGGTCGACAGGTCTCAGTTCTTC.

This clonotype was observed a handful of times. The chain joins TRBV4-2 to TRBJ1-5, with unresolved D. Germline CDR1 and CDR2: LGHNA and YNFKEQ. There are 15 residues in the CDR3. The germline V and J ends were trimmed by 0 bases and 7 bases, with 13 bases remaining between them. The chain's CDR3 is CASSQDYGRGQPQHF. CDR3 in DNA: TGTGCCAGCAGCCAAGACTATGGGCGAGGGCAGCCCCAGCATTTT.

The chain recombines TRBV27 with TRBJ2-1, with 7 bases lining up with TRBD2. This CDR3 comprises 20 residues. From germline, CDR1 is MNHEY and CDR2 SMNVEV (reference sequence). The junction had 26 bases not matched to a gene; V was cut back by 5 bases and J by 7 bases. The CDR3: CASSPPPGRSSGKGWNEQFF. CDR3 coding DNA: TGTGCCAGCAGTCCTCCCCCCGGGAGGTCAAGCGGGAAAGGTTGGAATGAGCAGTTCTTC.

The CDR3 protein is CASSKGVAGGLSYNEQFF. CDR3 nucleotide sequence: TGCGCCAGCAGCAAAGGGGTAGCGGGGGGCCTCTCCTACAATGAGCAGTTCTTC. The chain joins TRBV4-3 to TRBJ2-1; 10 nucleotides agree with TRBD2. J gave up 0 bases and V 5 bases, and 10 bases lay outside the gene matches. Germline lookup yields CDR1 LGHNA and CDR2 YSLEER. The CDR3 is 18 residues long.

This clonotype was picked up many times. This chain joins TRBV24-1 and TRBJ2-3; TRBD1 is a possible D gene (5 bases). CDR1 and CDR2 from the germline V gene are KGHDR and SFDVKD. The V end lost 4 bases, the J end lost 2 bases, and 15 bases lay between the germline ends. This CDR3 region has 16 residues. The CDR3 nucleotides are TGTGCCACCAGTGACCGGAGACAGAGCAACACAGATACGCAGTATTTT. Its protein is CATSDRRQSNTDTQYF.

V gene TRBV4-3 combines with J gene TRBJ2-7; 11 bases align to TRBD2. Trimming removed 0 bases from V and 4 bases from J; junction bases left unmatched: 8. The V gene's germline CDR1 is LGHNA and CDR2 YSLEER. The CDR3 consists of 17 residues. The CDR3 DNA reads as TGCGCCAGCAGCCAAGATCATCTAGCGGGGGGTGGATACGAGCAGTACTTC. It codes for CASSQDHLAGGGYEQYF.

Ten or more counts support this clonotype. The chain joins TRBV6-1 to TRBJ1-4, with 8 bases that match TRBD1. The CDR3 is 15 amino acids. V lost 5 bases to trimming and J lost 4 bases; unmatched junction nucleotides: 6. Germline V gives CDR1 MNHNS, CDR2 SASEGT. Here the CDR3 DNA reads TGTGCCAGCAGTCCACCGGGACAGGATAATGAAAAACTGTTTTTT. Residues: CASSPPGQDNEKLFF.

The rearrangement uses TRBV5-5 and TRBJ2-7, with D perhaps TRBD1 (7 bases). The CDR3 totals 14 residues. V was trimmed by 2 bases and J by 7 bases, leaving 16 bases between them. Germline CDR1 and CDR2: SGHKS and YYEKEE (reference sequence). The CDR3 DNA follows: TGTGCCAGCAGCTTTTTACAGGGGAGGTCGGAGCAGTACTTC. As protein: CASSFLQGRSEQYF. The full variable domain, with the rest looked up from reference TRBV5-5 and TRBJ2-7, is DAGVTQSPTHLIKTRGQQVTLRCSPISGHKSVSWYQQVLGQGPQFIFQYYEKEERGRGNFPDRFSARQFPNYSSELNVNALLLGDSALYLCASSFLQGRSEQYFGPGTRLTVT.

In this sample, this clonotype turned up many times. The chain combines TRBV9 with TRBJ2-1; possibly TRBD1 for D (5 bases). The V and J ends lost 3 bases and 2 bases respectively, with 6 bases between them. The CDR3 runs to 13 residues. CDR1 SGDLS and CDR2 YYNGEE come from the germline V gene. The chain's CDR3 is CASSGQTYNEQFF. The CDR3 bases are TGTGCCAGCAGCGGACAGACCTACAATGAGCAGTTCTTC.

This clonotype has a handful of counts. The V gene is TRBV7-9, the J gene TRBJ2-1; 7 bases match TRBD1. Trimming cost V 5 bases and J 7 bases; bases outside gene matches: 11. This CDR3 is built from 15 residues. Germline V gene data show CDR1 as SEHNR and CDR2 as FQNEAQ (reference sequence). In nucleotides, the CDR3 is TGTGCCAGCAGCCAACCGGGACAGTTAATTAATGAGCAGTTCTTC. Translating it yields CASSQPGQLINEQFF.

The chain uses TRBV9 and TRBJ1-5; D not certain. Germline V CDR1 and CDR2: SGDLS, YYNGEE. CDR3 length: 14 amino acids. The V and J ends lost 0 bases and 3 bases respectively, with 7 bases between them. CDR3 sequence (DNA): TGTGCCAGCAGCGTAGACCCATCCAATCAGCCCCAGCATTTT. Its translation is CASSVDPSNQPQHF.

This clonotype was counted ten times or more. CDR3 sequence: CASSVTGQGEQYF. The DNA of the CDR3 is TGTGCCAGCAGCGTTACAGGGCAGGGCGAGCAGTACTTC. The chain uses TRBV9 and TRBJ2-7, with a weak D call TRBD1 (6 bases). The V and J ends lost 2 bases and 6 bases respectively, with 12 bases between them. The length of the CDR3 is 13 residues. Germline loops: CDR1 SGDLS, CDR2 YYNGEE. The full variable domain, its missing parts supplied by reference TRBV9 and TRBJ2-7, is DSGVTQTPKHLITATGQRVTLRCSPRSGDLSVYWYQQSLDQGLQFLIQYYNGEERAKGNILERFSAQQFPDLHSELNLSSLELGDSALYFCASSVTGQGEQYFGPGTRLTVT.

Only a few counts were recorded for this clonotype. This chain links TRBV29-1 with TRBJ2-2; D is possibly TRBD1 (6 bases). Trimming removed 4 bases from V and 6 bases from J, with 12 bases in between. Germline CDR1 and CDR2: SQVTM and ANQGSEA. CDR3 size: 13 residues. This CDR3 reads CSVGGHTSGELFF. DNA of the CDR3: TGCAGCGTTGGGGGGCACACGTCCGGGGAGCTGTTTTTT.

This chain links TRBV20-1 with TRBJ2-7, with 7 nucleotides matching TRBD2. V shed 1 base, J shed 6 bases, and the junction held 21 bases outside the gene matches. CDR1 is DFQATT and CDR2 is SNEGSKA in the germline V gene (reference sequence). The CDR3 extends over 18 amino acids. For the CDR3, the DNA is TGCAGTGCTAGAGTCGGGGGGAACGAAGGAGTAAGTCGGTTCGAGCAGTACTTC. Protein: CSARVGGNEGVSRFEQYF.

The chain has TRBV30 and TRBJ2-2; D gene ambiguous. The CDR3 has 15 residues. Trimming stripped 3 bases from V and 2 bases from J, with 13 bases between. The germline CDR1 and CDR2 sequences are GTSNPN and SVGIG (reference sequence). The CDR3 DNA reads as TGTGCCTGGAGGGGCTCCCGGGCTAACACCGGGGAGCTGTTTTTT. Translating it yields CAWRGSRANTGELFF.

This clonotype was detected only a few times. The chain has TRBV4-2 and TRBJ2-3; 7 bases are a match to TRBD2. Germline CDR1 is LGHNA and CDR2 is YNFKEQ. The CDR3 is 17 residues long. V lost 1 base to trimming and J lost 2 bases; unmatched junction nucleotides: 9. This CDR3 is CASSQGYGGGPTDTQYF. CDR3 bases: TGTGCCAGCAGCCAAGGGTATGGCGGGGGACCCACAGATACGCAGTATTTT.

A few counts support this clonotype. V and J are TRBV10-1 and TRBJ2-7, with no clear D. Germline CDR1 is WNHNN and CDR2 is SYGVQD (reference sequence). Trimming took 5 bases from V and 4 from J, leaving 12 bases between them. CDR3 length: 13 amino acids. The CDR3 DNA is TGCGCCAGCAGTACGGGCAGGCCATACGAGCAGTACTTC. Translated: CASSTGRPYEQYF.

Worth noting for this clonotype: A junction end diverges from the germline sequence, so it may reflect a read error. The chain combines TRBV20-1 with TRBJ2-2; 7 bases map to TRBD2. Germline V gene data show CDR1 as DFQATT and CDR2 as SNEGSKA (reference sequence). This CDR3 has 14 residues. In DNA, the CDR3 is TGCAGTGCCCCCCGCGGGGGTAACACCGGGGAGCTGTATTTT. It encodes CSAPRGGNTGELYF.